This T cell receptor beta chain was recorded in a study of blood T cell repertoires in COVID-19. Authors' methods: The assay estimated nucleated cells by amplifying reference gene primers. Here immunoSEQ multiplex PCR was the method, and the copy in TCRdb shows in-frame clones only, minus some. The V and J calls and the clone size are those of that table, but D and trimming were determined from the DNA. The table records fewer than 300,000 clones, 91% of them present only once. This CDR3 spans 20 amino acids. Germline V gives CDR1 LGHDT, CDR2 YNNKEL (reference sequence). Trimming took 3 bases from V and 0 from J, leaving 24 bases between them.

This sequence was found in a young adult with COVID-19, enrolled during active disease. The sample taken for sequencing was peripheral blood. The chain couples TRBV3-1 (or the pseudogene TRBV3-2) to TRBJ1-5; maybe TRBD1 (6 bases). This chain's CDR3 is CASSHSMGITGSSSNQPQHF. The CDR3 DNA reads TGTGCCAGCAGCCATTCTATGGGCATTACAGGGTCGAGTAGCAATCAGCCCCAGCATTTT.